This T cell receptor beta chain was retrieved from a study of CD8 T cells in Susac syndrome. General study findings and limits: The study admitted that it had a relatively small number of individuals in its TCR sequencing and HLA analysis. Susac-specific public clones were found in both the total CD8+ and the CD8+ TEMRA repertoires, with fewer than 20 in the former and about five in the latter.

Definite or probable Susac syndrome was diagnosed using recently defined diagnostic criteria. Concerning this clonotype itself: The antigen remains undetermined.

This CDR3 is 15 amino acids long. Germline CDR1 and CDR2: SGDLS and YYNGEE. With 0 bases removed from V and 0 bases from J, the gap between germline ends came to 6 bases. RNA in amounts of about 0.5 to 1 ug was reverse transcribed with random hexamers. A multiplex approach, immunoSEQ multiplex PCR, amplified TCR beta CDR3 across 54 Vbeta and 13 Jbeta. TCRdb reprocessed the immunoSEQ multiplex PCR reads via MiXCR and lists one record per CDR3 protein. The sample has more than 95,000 distinct CDR3 sequences, about 93% seen once. The TCR sequence derives from a human donor with Susac syndrome. Sequencing was performed on CD8+ T cells from PBMCs. J is TRBJ1-4 and V is TRBV9; D uncertain. CDR3 nucleotides: TGTGCCAGCAGCGTAGGGGCCGCAACTAATGAAAAACTGTTTTTT. Its protein is CASSVGAATNEKLFF.